Each of the 32 T cell receptor beta chains below was sequenced from the same sample in a study of blood T cell repertoires in COVID-19 (dated by TCRdb to about 2020). Preparation of the library involved the immunoSEQ multiplex PCR assay. What TCRdb holds here is the immuneACCESS table cut down to in-frame rearrangements. Part of the clones is not present; checked against another copy, under half of the missing clones reflect an unresolved V gene, and the others are unexplained. The sample table records around 370,000 clones; 90% of these occur just once. The ten largest clones capture 6.5% of the sample. Source material: peripheral blood. The source of these receptors is a man between 18 and 35 years old with active or convalescent COVID-19.

J is TRBJ1-1 and V is TRBV24-1, with TRBD1 matching over 7 bases. The CDR3 is made up of 14 amino acids. Trimming removed 5 bases from V and 0 bases from J; junction bases left unmatched: 2. CDR1 and CDR2 from the germline V gene are KGHDR and SFDVKD. The CDR3 sequence: CATSAQGLNTEAFF. In DNA, the CDR3 is TGTGCCACCAGTGCACAGGGGCTGAACACTGAAGCTTTCTTT.

The J gene is TRBJ2-1, the V gene TRBV9; D remains unclear. The CDR3 consists of 13 residues. The germline gives CDR1 SGDLS, CDR2 YYNGEE. Trimming took 0 bases from V and 7 from J, leaving 8 bases between them. The CDR3 spells CASSVAVLNEQFF. CDR3 in DNA: TGTGCCAGCAGCGTAGCAGTTTTGAATGAGCAGTTCTTC. Filled out from reference TRBV9 and TRBJ2-1, the complete variable domain reads DSGVTQTPKHLITATGQRVTLRCSPRSGDLSVYWYQQSLDQGLQFLIQYYNGEERAKGNILERFSAQQFPDLHSELNLSSLELGDSALYFCASSVAVLNEQFFGPGTRLTVL.

V gene TRBV19 combines with J gene TRBJ1-2; the D gene is possibly TRBD1 (5 bases). V was pared by 3 bases and J by 4 bases, with 18 bases between. Germline CDR1 LNHDA, CDR2 SQIVND (reference sequence). This CDR3 has 16 residues. The CDR3 DNA reads TGTGCCAGTAGTATTGTCAACCAGGGATATGGCTATGGCTACACCTTC. Translation: CASSIVNQGYGYGYTF.

This chain joins TRBV7-3 and TRBJ2-1; D may be TRBD1 (5 bases). V shed 1 base and J shed 5 bases, with 12 bases lying between them. Looked up from germline, CDR1 is SGHTA and CDR2 is FQGTGA. The CDR3 is 15 residues long. In DNA, the CDR3 is TGTGCCAGCAGCTTAATACAGGCCCGTGACAATGAGCAGTTCTTC. It translates to CASSLIQARDNEQFF.

This chain connects TRBV20-1 to TRBJ1-6; tentatively, D is TRBD1 (5 bases). The CDR3 extends over 16 amino acids. V lost 3 bases to trimming and J lost 0 bases, with 12 bases between them. Germline V gene sequence: CDR1 DFQATT, CDR2 SNEGSKA (reference sequence). In nucleotides, the CDR3 is TGCAGTGCTAGTCCGGGGGGTAGCTCCTATAATTCACCCCTCCACTTT. Its protein product is CSASPGGSSYNSPLHF.

The V and J genes are TRBV20-1 and TRBJ1-5, with D tentatively TRBD1 (6 bases). CDR3 length equals 14 residues. Germline V gives CDR1 DFQATT, CDR2 SNEGSKA (reference sequence). Trimming took 3 bases from V and 6 from J, leaving 15 bases between them. The DNA of the CDR3 is TGCAGTGCTAGTCGTGGAACAGGGACTCAGCCCCAGCATTTT. Amino acids: CSASRGTGTQPQHF.

The chain joins TRBV11-1 to TRBJ2-5; 8 nucleotides match TRBD2. The CDR3 length is 15 residues. CDR1 SGHAT and CDR2 FQDESV come from the germline V gene (reference sequence). Losses at the gene ends were 3 bases for V and 0 bases for J; bases not matched to a gene: 3. The DNA for the CDR3 is TGTGCCAGCAGCTTGAATAGCGGGAACCAAGAGACCCAGTACTTC. Amino acids: CASSLNSGNQETQYF.

The rearrangement uses TRBV7-2 and TRBJ2-1; 7 bases match TRBD2. This CDR3 comprises 15 residues. The germline V gene has CDR1 SGHTA and CDR2 FQGNSA. V was pared by 5 bases and J by 2 bases, with 6 bases of the junction left unmatched. CDR3 sequence reads: CASSISGLTYNEQFF. In DNA, the CDR3 is TGTGCCAGCAGCATTAGCGGGTTGACCTACAATGAGCAGTTCTTC.

The chain couples TRBV7-2 to TRBJ2-3; possibly TRBD2 for D (6 bases). Trimming removed 3 bases from V and 0 bases from J, with 13 bases in between. Germline V gene sequence: CDR1 SGHTA, CDR2 FQGNSA. This CDR3 spans 16 amino acids. The CDR3 DNA sequence: TGTGCCAGCAGCTTCTACGGGAGTACTAGCACAGATACGCAGTATTTT. It yields the protein CASSFYGSTSTDTQYF.

This chain joins TRBV5-1 and TRBJ1-2; tentative D call: TRBD1 (5 bases). Trimming pared 2 bases from V and 8 bases from J, leaving 10 bases between. Germline-derived CDR1 and CDR2 are SGHRS and YFSETQ. The CDR3 consists of 12 residues. The CDR3 nucleotides read TGCGCCAGCAGCTTCGGGGGTAAGGGCTACACCTTC. It translates to CASSFGGKGYTF.

The chain combines TRBV3-1 (or the pseudogene TRBV3-2) with TRBJ2-7; D gene uncertain. Germline values: CDR1 LGHDT, CDR2 YNNKEL (reference sequence). Trimming left V 4 bases short and J 5 bases short, with 12 bases between. The CDR3 sequence is 13 residues long. In DNA form, the CDR3 reads TGTGCCAGCAGCCGTACCAGTGTTAACGAGCAGTACTTC. Translated: CASSRTSVNEQYF.

The chain has TRBV4-3 and TRBJ1-2; D gene uncertain. The V end lost 0 bases, the J end lost 8 bases, and 13 bases lay between the germline ends. This CDR3 has 14 residues. The germline CDR1 and CDR2 sequences are LGHNA and YSLEER. In DNA form, the CDR3 reads TGCGCCAGCAGCCAAGATATTACAGCATGGGGCTACACCTTC. Amino acids: CASSQDITAWGYTF.

DNA for the CDR3: TGTGCCAGTAACCTCCAGGGGAATGAGCAGTTCTTC. Its protein is CASNLQGNEQFF. This chain links TRBV19 with TRBJ2-1; a possible D gene is TRBD1 (6 bases). Germline lookup yields CDR1 LNHDA and CDR2 SQIVND (reference sequence). This CDR3 comprises 12 residues. V was cut by 7 bases and J by 7 bases, with 11 bases left in between.

The chain employs TRBV6-5 and TRBJ2-7, with 7 nucleotides matching TRBD1. This CDR3 has 16 residues. Germline V gene sequence: CDR1 MNHEY, CDR2 SVGAGI. Trimming took 0 bases from V and 6 from J; bases not matched to a gene: 11. For the CDR3, the DNA is TGTGCCAGCAGTTACTCGAGTCCAGGGGGAATCGTCGAGCAGTACTTC. It codes for CASSYSSPGGIVEQYF.

V is TRBV4-1 and J is TRBJ2-7; 7 bases are shared with TRBD1. The CDR3 contains 12 residues. Trimming cost V 4 bases and J 5 bases; bases outside gene matches: 2. CDR1 is MGHRA, CDR2 YSYEKL, per germline. The CDR3 region has the DNA TGCGCCAGCAGCCCTCAGGGGGACGAGCAGTACTTC. It encodes CASSPQGDEQYF.

The rearrangement uses TRBV27 and TRBJ2-3; no definite D call. With 3 bases removed from V and 0 bases from J, the gap between germline ends came to 22 bases. The CDR3 has 19 amino acids. Per germline, CDR1 MNHEY and CDR2 SMNVEV (reference sequence). The CDR3: CASSFFREVAATSTDTQYF. The CDR3 DNA follows: TGTGCCAGCAGTTTCTTCCGAGAGGTCGCAGCCACTAGCACAGATACGCAGTATTTT.

This clone occurred once. V is TRBV2 and J is TRBJ1-1; 9 nucleotides align to TRBD1. Per germline, CDR1 SNHLY and CDR2 FYNNEI. V lost 6 bases to trimming and J lost 5 bases; unmatched junction nucleotides: 1. This CDR3 is built from 12 residues. CDR3 sequence (DNA): TGTGCCAGCAGCGGGACAGGGACTGAAGCTTTCTTT. Translation: CASSGTGTEAFF.

The chain has TRBV7-3 and TRBJ1-1; D is unclear. V dropped 5 bases and J dropped 2 bases, with 12 bases sitting between them. This CDR3 spans 14 amino acids. Looked up from germline, CDR1 is SGHTA and CDR2 is FQGTGA. CDR3: CASSPSGSNTEAFF. For the CDR3, the DNA is TGTGCCAGCAGCCCCTCCGGGTCTAACACTGAAGCTTTCTTT.

The rearrangement joins TRBV5-1 to TRBJ1-6, with 9 bases that match TRBD1. CDR3 length equals 14 residues. The germline gives CDR1 SGHRS, CDR2 YFSETQ. The V gene end was trimmed by 3 bases and the J gene end by 12 bases; junction bases not matched to a gene: 7. The CDR3 spells CASSSGTGNQPLHF. DNA for the CDR3: TGCGCCAGCAGCTCCGGGACAGGGAATCAACCCCTCCACTTT.

The V call is TRBV13, the J call TRBJ2-7, with 13 bases identical to TRBD2. Trimming at V came to 5 bases and at J to 9 bases, leaving 10 bases not matched to a gene. Looked up from germline, CDR1 is PRHDT and CDR2 is FYEKMQ (reference sequence). There are 15 residues in the CDR3. This CDR3 is CASSPRLAGGLLQYF. The CDR3 bases are TGTGCCAGCAGCCCACGACTAGCGGGGGGCCTACTGCAGTACTTC.

With respect to this clone: The sample carries other DNA sequences with the same CDR3. The CDR3 reads CASSLDGGSYNEQFF. Here the CDR3 DNA reads TGCGCCAGCAGCTTGGACGGAGGCTCCTACAATGAGCAGTTCTTC. The chain has TRBV5-1 and TRBJ2-1; perhaps TRBD2 as D (5 bases). The germline V gene encodes CDR1 SGHRS and CDR2 YFSETQ. V lost 0 bases and J 0 bases, leaving 7 bases between the germline ends. The CDR3 is made up of 15 amino acids.

The table lists this clone with a count of one. The V call is TRBV7-9, the J call TRBJ1-1, with D possibly TRBD1 on 6 matching bases. The germline CDR1 and CDR2 sequences are SEHNR and FQNEAQ (reference sequence). The CDR3 has 14 residues. The V gene lost 8 bases and the J gene lost 7 bases, with 20 bases spanning the gap. The CDR3 DNA reads TGTGCCAGCGGGATTGGGACACCCAGGATTGAAGCTTTCTTT. Protein: CASGIGTPRIEAFF.

The chain couples TRBV15 to TRBJ2-7, with D possibly matching TRBD2 (5 bases). The CDR3 runs 13 residues. V shed 1 base and J shed 4 bases, with 8 bases lying between them. Germline CDR1 reads LNHNV; CDR2 reads YYDKDF (reference sequence). The DNA for the CDR3 is TGTGCCACCAGCAGAGTACGGGGTTACGAGCAGTACTTC. The encoded protein is CATSRVRGYEQYF.

This chain joins TRBV28 and TRBJ1-2, with 9 bases fitting TRBD1. CDR1 is MDHEN and CDR2 is SYDVKM in the germline V gene. The CDR3 has 15 amino acids. The J segment lost 5 bases and the V segment lost 6 bases, leaving 10 bases of the junction unmatched. The CDR3 sequence is CASRQTGTGRYGYTF. In DNA, the CDR3 is TGTGCCAGCAGGCAAACCGGGACAGGGAGGTATGGCTACACCTTC.

The chain links TRBV6-2 or TRBV6-3 to TRBJ2-7; 11 bases are a match to TRBD1. Germline CDR1 is MNHEY and CDR2 is SVGEGT. This CDR3 has 16 amino acids. The V and J ends lost 5 bases and 3 bases, in that order; junction bases with no gene match: 9. The CDR3 loop reads CASSTLGQGAFYEQYF. The CDR3 DNA reads as TGTGCCAGCAGTACACTTGGACAGGGGGCATTCTACGAGCAGTACTTC.

Note on this clone: The sample carries other DNA sequences with the same CDR3. The rearrangement links TRBV7-2 to TRBJ2-7; 8 positions agree with TRBD1. V shed 4 bases, J shed 5 bases, and the junction held 4 bases outside the gene matches. Germline CDR1 is SGHTA and CDR2 is FQGNSA. The CDR3 loop spans 13 amino acids. CDR3 loop: CASSSDRGHEQYF. CDR3 in DNA: TGTGCCAGCAGCTCCGACAGGGGCCACGAGCAGTACTTC. Full variable domain (outside the CDR3, taken from reference TRBV7-2 and TRBJ2-7): GAGVSQSPSNKVTEKGKDVELRCDPISGHTALYWYRQSLGQGLEFLIYFQGNSAPDKSGLPSDRFSAERTGGSVSTLTIQRTQQEDSAVYLCASSSDRGHEQYFGPGTRLTVT.

The chain joins TRBV7-8 to TRBJ1-5; 8 bases match TRBD1. Germline V lookup: CDR1 SGHVS, CDR2 FQNEAQ. The CDR3 runs to 14 residues. V dropped 7 bases and J dropped 2; count of bases not matched to a gene: 4. The CDR3 DNA is TGTGCCAGCAAGGACAGGGAAGGCAATCAGCCCCAGCATTTT. Its protein is CASKDREGNQPQHF.

This clone was seen only a few times. The chain links TRBV27 to TRBJ2-2; 11 nucleotides line up with TRBD2. V trimming: 3 bases; J trimming: 0 bases; junction bases outside the gene matches: 6. Germline V gene data show CDR1 as MNHEY and CDR2 as SMNVEV (reference sequence). This CDR3 is 18 amino acids long. The CDR3, as DNA: TGTGCCAGCAGTTTGGGTAGCGGGAGGGCTCCGAACACCGGGGAGCTGTTTTTT. Encoded protein: CASSLGSGRAPNTGELFF.

This sequence joins TRBV15 and TRBJ2-2; D is uncertain. The CDR3 extends over 13 amino acids. Trimming took 5 bases from V and 6 from J, leaving 10 bases between them. Germline-derived CDR1 and CDR2 are LNHNV and YYDKDF (reference sequence). The CDR3 sequence: CATSPRSAGELFF. CDR3 in DNA: TGTGCCACCAGCCCGCGAAGCGCCGGGGAGCTGTTTTTT. Full variable domain (remainder filled in from reference TRBV15 and TRBJ2-2): DAMVIQNPRYQVTQFGKPVTLSCSQTLNHNVMYWYQQKSSQAPKLLFHYYDKDFNNEADTPDNFQSRRPNTSFCFLDIRSPGLGDTAMYLCATSPRSAGELFFGEGSRLTVL.

This chain links TRBV4-3 with TRBJ2-7; possible D gene TRBD1, 5 bases. The CDR3 consists of 15 residues. V was pared by 5 bases and J by 0 bases, with 14 bases between. CDR1 is LGHNA and CDR2 is YSLEER in the germline V gene. The CDR3 reads CASSAGYGPSYEQYF. DNA of the CDR3: TGCGCCAGCAGCGCAGGGTACGGCCCCTCCTACGAGCAGTACTTC.

This rearrangement joins TRBV7-3 to TRBJ1-1; D is possibly TRBD1 (6 bases). The CDR3 totals 15 residues. In germline, CDR1 is SGHTA, CDR2 FQGTGA. Trimming shortened V by 5 bases and J by 0 bases, and 13 bases separated the two germline ends. The chain's CDR3 is CASSRSGTLNTEAFF. In nucleotides, the CDR3 is TGTGCCAGCAGCCGCTCCGGGACACTGAACACTGAAGCTTTCTTT.

J is TRBJ1-6 and V is TRBV5-4; a possible D gene is TRBD1 (5 bases). In germline, CDR1 is SGHNT, CDR2 YYREEE (reference sequence). The V end lost 2 bases, the J end lost 9 bases, and 15 bases lay between the germline ends. This CDR3 spans 15 amino acids. The DNA of the CDR3 is TGTGCCAGCAGCTTACTGACACAGGCGACTTCACCCCTCCACTTT. Encoded protein: CASSLLTQATSPLHF.